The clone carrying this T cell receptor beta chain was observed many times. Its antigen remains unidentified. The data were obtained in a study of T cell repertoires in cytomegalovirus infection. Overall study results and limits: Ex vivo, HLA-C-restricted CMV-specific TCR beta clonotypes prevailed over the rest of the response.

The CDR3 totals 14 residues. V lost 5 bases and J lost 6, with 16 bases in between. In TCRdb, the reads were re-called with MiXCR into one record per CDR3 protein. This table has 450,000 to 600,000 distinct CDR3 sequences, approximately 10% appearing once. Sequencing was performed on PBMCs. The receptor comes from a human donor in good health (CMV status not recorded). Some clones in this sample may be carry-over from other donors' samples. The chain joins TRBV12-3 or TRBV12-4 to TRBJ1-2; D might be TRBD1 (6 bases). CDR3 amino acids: CASSKTGSIHGYTF. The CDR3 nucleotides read TGTGCCAGCAGTAAAACAGGGTCGATTCATGGCTACACCTTC.